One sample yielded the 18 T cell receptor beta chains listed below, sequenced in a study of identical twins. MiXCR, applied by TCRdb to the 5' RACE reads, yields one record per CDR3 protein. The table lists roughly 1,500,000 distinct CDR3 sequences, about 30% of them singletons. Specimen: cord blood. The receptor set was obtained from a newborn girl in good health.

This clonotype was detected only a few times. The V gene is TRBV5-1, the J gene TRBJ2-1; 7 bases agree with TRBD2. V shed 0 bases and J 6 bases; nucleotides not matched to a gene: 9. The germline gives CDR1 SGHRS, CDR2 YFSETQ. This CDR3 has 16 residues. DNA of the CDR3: TGCGCCAGCAGCTTGGGGGGAACTAGCGCGGGCAATGAGCAGTTCTTC. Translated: CASSLGGTSAGNEQFF. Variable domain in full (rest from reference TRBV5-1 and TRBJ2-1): KAGVTQTPRYLIKTRGQQVTLSCSPISGHRSVSWYQQTPGQGLQFLFEYFSETQRNKGNFPGRFSGRQFSNSRSEMNVSTLELGDSALYLCASSLGGTSAGNEQFFGPGTRLTVL.

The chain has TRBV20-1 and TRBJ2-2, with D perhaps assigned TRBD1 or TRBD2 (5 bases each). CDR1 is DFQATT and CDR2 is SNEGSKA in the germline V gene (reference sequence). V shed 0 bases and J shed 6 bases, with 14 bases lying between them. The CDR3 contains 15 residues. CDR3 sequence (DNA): TGCAGTGCTAGAGATGGGGCTAGCTCTGCCGGGGAGCTGTTTTTT. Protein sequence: CSARDGASSAGELFF.

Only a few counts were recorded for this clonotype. As DNA, the CDR3 is TGTGCCAGCAGCTCAACTTCAGGGAGGACTGAAGCTTTCTTT. Translation gives CASSSTSGRTEAFF. The gene calls are TRBV7-2 and TRBJ1-1, with D possibly TRBD1 on 5 matching bases. V was cut by 4 bases and J by 5 bases, with 14 bases left in between. Per germline, CDR1 SGHTA and CDR2 FQGNSA. The CDR3 spans 14 residues.

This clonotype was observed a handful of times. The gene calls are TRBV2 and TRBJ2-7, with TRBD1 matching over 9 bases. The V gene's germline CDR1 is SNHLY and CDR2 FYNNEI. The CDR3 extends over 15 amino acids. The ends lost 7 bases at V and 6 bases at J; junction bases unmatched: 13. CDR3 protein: CASNEGGTGRPEQYF. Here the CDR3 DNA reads TGTGCCAGCAACGAGGGGGGGACAGGGAGGCCCGAGCAGTACTTC.

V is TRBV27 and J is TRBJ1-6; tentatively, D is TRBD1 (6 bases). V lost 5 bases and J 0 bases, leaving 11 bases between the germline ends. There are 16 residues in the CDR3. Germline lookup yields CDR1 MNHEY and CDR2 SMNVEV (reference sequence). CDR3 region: CASSESDSSYNSPLHF. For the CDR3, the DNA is TGTGCCAGCAGTGAGTCGGACAGCTCCTATAATTCACCCCTCCACTTT.

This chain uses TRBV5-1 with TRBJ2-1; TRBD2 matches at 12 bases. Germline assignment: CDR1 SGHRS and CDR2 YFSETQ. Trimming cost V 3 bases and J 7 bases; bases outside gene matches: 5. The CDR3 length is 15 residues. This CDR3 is CASSSLAGGQNEQFF. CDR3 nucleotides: TGCGCCAGCAGCTCTCTAGCGGGGGGGCAGAATGAGCAGTTCTTC.

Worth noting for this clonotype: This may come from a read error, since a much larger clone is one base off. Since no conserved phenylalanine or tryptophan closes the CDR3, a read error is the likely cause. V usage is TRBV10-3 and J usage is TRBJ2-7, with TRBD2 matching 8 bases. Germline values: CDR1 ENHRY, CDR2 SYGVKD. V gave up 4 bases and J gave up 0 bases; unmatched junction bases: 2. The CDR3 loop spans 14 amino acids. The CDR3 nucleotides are TGTGCCATCAGTGTGGGGACTAGCTCCTACGAGCAGTACTTA. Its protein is CAISVGTSSYEQYL.

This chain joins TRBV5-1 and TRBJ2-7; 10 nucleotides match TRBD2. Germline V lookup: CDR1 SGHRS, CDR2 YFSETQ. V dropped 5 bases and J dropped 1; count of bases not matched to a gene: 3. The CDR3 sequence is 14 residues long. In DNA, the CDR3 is TGCGCCAGCAGAGGGACTAGCGTATCCTACGAGCAGTACTTC. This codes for CASRGTSVSYEQYF. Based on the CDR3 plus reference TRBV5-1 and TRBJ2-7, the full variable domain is KAGVTQTPRYLIKTRGQQVTLSCSPISGHRSVSWYQQTPGQGLQFLFEYFSETQRNKGNFPGRFSGRQFSNSRSEMNVSTLELGDSALYLCASRGTSVSYEQYFGPGTRLTVT.

The CDR3 DNA reads as TGTGCCAGCAGTTTTAGCGGGGGGTCCTTATACGAGCAGTACTTC. Its protein is CASSFSGGSLYEQYF. The chain has TRBV12-3 or TRBV12-4 and TRBJ2-5, with 10 bases matching TRBD2. The J call may be wrong; the DNA end is better matched by TRBJ2-7. CDR3 size: 15 residues.

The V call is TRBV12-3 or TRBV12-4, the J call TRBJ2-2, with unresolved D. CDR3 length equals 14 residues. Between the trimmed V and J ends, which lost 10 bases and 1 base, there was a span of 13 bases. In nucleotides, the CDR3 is TGTGCCATACGACTGAGCGTGAACACCGGGGAGCTGTTTTTT. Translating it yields CAIRLSVNTGELFF.

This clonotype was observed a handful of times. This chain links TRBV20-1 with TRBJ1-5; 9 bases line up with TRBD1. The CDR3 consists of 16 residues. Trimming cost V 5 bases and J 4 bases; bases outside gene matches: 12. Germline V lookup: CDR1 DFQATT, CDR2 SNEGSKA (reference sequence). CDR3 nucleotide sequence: TGCAGTGCTCGGGAACAGGGGGCGCGCAGTAATCAGCCCCAGCATTTT. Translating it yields CSAREQGARSNQPQHF.

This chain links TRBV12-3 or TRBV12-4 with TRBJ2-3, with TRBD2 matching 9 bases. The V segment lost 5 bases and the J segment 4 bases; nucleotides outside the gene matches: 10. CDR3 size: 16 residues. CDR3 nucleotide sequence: TGTGCCAGCAGTCCCTTGCGGGGGGGCCGCGCAGATACGCAGTATTTT. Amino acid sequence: CASSPLRGGRADTQYF.

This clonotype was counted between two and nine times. DNA for the CDR3: TGTGCCAGCAGTGGTCTGGGGGGAAGGACAGATACGCAGTATTTT. This encodes CASSGLGGRTDTQYF. This chain uses TRBV2 with TRBJ2-3; possible D gene TRBD2, 6 bases. Germline V CDR1 and CDR2: SNHLY, FYNNEI. With 4 bases removed from V and 3 bases from J, the gap between germline ends came to 14 bases. This CDR3 comprises 15 residues.

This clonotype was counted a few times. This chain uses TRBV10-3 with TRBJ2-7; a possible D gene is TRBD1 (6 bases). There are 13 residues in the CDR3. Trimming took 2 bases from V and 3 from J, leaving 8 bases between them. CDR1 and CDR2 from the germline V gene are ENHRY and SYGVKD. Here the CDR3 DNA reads TGTGCCATCAGTGAGGGACAGTTCTACGAGCAGTACTTC. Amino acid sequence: CAISEGQFYEQYF.

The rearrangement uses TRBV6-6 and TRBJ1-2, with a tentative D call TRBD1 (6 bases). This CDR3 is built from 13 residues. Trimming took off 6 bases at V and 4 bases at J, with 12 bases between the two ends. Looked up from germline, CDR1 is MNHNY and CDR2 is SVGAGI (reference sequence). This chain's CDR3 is CASREQGGYGYTF. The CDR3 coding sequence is TGTGCCAGCAGAGAACAGGGTGGCTATGGCTACACCTTC.

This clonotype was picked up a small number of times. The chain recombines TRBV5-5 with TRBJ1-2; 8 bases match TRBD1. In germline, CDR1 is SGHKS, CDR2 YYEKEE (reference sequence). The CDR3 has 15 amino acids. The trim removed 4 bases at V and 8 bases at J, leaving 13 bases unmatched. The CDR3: CASSGTSQGALGYTF. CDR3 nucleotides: TGTGCCAGCAGCGGGACAAGTCAGGGGGCGCTGGGCTACACCTTC.

CDR3 sequence (DNA): TGCAGTGCTAGGGCGCTAGCGGGAGCCTACGAGCAGTACTTC. Translated, it gives CSARALAGAYEQYF. This chain links TRBV20-1 with TRBJ2-4, with 10 bases that match TRBD2. The end of the DNA fits TRBJ2-7 better, so the J call may be wrong. This CDR3 is 14 amino acids long. Germline CDR1 is DFQATT and CDR2 is SNEGSKA (reference sequence).

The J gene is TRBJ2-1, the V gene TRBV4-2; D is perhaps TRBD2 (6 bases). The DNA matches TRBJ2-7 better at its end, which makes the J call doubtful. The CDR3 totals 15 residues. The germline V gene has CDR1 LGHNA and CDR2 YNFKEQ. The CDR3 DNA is TGTGCCAGCAGCCCTCGATGGAGGGGATACAATGAGCAGTACTTC. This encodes CASSPRWRGYNEQYF.